This entry is about one T cell receptor beta chain. Its antigen is unidentified. These data belong to a study of OX40 agonist ivuxolimab in advanced cancers. In the study overall: The drug used for patients, ivuxolimab, was an agonistic anti-OX40 (CD134) antibody. Prior anti-PD-1, anti-PD-L1 or anti-CTLA-4 therapy did not bar entry, and approximately 40% had some. General observations from the study: Low clonal expansion, among the lowest seen, marked partial responders at 0.1-3.0 mg/kg.

TCRdb's copy holds only in-frame clones and misses some; the assay was immunoSEQ multiplex PCR. The sample has roughly 67,000 clones; roughly 87% are singletons. V dropped 2 bases and J dropped 3 bases, with 10 bases sitting between them. Germline V CDR1 and CDR2: KGHSH, LQKENI. This CDR3 contains 15 residues. The V gene is TRBV18, the J gene TRBJ2-2; D ambiguous. The sample here was CD4+ or CD8+ T cells sorted from blood, taken in a trial of the OX40 agonist ivuxolimab. The clonotype comes from an adult with an advanced solid tumor such as melanoma, head and neck, liver or kidney cancer. CDR3 amino acids: CASSPVGLDTGELFF. The CDR3 DNA reads as TGTGCCAGCTCACCAGTGGGGTTGGACACCGGGGAGCTGTTTTTT. The variable domain in full, completed from reference TRBV18 and TRBJ2-2, reads NAGVMQNPRHLVRRRGQEARLRCSPMKGHSHVYWYRQLPEEGLKFMVYLQKENIIDESGMPKERFSAEFPKEGPSILRIQQVVRGDSAAYFCASSPVGLDTGELFFGEGSRLTVL.